This record concerns one T cell receptor beta chain sequence. Profiled with immunoSEQ multiplex PCR; TCRdb holds only in-frame clones, not every one. The sample gives approximately 390,000 clones, over 75% of which show up once; 2.3% is in the top ten. This sample is drawn from a study of blood T cell repertoires in COVID-19. Study overall: Samples taken during acute and convalescent COVID-19 were collected in the United States, Italy and Spain.

The V end lost 4 bases, the J end lost 8 bases, and 18 bases lay between the germline ends. Germline assignment: CDR1 SGHRS and CDR2 YFSETQ. This CDR3 spans 15 amino acids. The receptor comes from an older woman with COVID-19, enrolled during active disease. The specimen was peripheral blood. J is TRBJ1-4 and V is TRBV5-1; D gene uncertain. CDR3 loop: CASSPQNLPGEKLFF. CDR3 DNA sequence: TGCGCCAGCAGCCCTCAAAATCTACCGGGGGAAAAACTGTTTTTT.